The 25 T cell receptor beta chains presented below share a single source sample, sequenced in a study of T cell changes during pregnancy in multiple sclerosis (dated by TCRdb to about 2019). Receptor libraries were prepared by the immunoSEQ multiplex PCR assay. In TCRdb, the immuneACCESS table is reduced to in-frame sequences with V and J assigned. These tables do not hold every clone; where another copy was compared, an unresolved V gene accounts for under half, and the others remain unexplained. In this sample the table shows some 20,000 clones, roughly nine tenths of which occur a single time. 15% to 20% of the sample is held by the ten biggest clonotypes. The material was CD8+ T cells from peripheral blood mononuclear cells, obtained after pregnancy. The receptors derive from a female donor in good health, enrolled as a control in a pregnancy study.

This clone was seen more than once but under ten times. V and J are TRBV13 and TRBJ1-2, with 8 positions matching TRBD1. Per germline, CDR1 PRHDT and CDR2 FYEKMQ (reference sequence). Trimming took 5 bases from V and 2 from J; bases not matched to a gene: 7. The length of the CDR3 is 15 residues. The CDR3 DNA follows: TGTGCCAGCAGCCCGTCCGGACAGGGAAACTATGGCTACACCTTC. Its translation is CASSPSGQGNYGYTF.

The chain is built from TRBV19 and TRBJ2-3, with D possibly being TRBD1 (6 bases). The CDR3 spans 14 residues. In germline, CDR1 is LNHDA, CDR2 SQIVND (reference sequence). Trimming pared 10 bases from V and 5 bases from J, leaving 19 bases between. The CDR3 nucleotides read TGTGCCACCCGACAGGAAGCAATGGAAGATACGCAGTATTTT. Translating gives CATRQEAMEDTQYF.

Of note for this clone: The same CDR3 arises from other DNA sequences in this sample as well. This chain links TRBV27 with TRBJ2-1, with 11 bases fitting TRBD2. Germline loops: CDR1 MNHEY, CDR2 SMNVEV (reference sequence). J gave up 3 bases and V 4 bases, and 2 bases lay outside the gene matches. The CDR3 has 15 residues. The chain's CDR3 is CASSSGTSGYNEQFF. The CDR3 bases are TGTGCCAGCAGTTCCGGGACTAGCGGCTACAATGAGCAGTTCTTC.

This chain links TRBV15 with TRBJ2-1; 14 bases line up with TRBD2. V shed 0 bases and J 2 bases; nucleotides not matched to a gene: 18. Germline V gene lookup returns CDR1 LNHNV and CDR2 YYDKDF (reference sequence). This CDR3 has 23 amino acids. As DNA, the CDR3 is TGTGCCACCAGCAGAGATGCAGTTTTTGGTACAAGACTAGCGGGGGGGCCCTACAATGAGCAGTTCTTC. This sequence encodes CATSRDAVFGTRLAGGPYNEQFF.

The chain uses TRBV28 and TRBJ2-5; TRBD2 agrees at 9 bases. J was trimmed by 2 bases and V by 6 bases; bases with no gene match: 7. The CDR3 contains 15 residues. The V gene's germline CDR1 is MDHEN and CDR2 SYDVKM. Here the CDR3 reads CASSPGTSSQETQYF. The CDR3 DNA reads TGTGCCAGCAGCCCCGGGACTAGCTCTCAAGAGACCCAGTACTTC.

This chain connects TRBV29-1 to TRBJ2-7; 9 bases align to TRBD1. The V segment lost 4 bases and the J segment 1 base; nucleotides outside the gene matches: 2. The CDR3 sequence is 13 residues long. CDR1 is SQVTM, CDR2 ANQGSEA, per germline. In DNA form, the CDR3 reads TGCAGCGTTGTCGACAGGGGGTCCTACGAGCAGTACTTC. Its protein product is CSVVDRGSYEQYF.

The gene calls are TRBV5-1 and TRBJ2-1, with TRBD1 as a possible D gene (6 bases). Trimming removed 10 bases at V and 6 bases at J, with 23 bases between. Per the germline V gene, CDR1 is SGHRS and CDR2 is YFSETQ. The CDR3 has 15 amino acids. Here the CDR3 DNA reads TGCGCCTACACAGTGTGGGGGCCAAGGGTCAATGAGCAGTTCTTC. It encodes CAYTVWGPRVNEQFF.

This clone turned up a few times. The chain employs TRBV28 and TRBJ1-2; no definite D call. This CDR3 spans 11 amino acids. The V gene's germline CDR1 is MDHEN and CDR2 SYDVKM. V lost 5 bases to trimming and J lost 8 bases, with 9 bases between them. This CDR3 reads CASSDNGGYTF. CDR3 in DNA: TGTGCCAGCAGTGACAACGGCGGCTACACCTTC.

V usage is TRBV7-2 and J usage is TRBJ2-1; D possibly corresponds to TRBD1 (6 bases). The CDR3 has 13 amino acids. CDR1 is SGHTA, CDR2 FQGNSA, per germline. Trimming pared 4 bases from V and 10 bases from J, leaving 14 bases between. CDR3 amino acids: CASSSQQGSEQFF. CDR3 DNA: TGTGCCAGCAGCTCCCAACAGGGTAGCGAGCAGTTCTTC.

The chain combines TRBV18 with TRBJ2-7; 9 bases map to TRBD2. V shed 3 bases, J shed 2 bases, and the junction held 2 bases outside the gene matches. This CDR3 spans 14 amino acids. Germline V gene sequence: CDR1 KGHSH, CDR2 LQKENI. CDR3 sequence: CASSPGLAAYEQYF. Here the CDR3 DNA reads TGTGCCAGCTCACCGGGACTAGCAGCCTACGAGCAGTACTTC.

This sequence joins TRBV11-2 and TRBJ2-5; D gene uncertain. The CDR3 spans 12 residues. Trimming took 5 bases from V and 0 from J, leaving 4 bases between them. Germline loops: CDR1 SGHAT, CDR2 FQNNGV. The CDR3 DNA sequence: TGTGCCAGCAGCCTTTACCAAGAGACCCAGTACTTC. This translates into CASSLYQETQYF.

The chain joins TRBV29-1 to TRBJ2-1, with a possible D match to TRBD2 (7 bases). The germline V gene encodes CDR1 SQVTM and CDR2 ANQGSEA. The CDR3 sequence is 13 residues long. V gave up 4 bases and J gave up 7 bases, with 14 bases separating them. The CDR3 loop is CSVAGGPVNEQFF. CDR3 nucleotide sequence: TGCAGCGTTGCCGGGGGGCCGGTGAATGAGCAGTTCTTC.

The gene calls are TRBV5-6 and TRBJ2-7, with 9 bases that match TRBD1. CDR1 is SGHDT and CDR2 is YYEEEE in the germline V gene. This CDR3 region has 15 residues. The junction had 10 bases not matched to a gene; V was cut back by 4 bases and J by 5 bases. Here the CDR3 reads CASSRRGTGINEQYF. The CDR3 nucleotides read TGTGCCAGCAGCCGTCGTGGGACAGGGATTAACGAGCAGTACTTC. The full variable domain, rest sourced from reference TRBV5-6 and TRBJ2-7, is DAGVTQSPTHLIKTRGQQVTLRCSPKSGHDTVSWYQQALGQGPQFIFQYYEEEERQRGNFPDRFSGHQFPNYSSELNVNALLLGDSALYLCASSRRGTGINEQYFGPGTRLTVT.

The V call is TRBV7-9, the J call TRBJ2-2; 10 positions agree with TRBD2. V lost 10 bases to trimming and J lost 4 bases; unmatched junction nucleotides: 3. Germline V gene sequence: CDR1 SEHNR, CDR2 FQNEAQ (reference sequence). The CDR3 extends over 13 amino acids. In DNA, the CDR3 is TGTGCCATCCTAGCGGGAGTCACCGGGGAGCTGTTTTTT. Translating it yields CAILAGVTGELFF. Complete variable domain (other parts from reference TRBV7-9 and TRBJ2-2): DTGVSQNPRHKITKRGQNVTFRCDPISEHNRLYWYRQTLGQGPEFLTYFQNEAQLEKSRLLSDRFSAERPKGSFSTLEIQRTEQGDSAMYLCAILAGVTGELFFGEGSRLTVL.

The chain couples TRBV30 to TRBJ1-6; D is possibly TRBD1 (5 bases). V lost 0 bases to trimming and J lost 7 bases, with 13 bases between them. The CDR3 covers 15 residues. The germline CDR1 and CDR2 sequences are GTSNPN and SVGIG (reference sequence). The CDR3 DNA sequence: TGTGCCTGGAGTGTGACGGGGGACGGGAATTCACCCCTCCACTTT. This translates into CAWSVTGDGNSPLHF.

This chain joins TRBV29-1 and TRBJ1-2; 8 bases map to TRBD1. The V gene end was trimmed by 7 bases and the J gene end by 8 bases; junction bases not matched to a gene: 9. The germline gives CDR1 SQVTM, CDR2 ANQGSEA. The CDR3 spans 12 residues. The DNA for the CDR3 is TGCAGCGGAACGGACAGGGCTGAGGGCTACACCTTC. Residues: CSGTDRAEGYTF.

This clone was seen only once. CDR3 region: CASSFYSTDTQYF. As DNA, the CDR3 is TGTGCCAGCAGCTTTTATAGCACAGATACGCAGTATTTT. The chain employs TRBV7-9 and TRBJ2-3; D gene ambiguous. The CDR3 has 13 amino acids. Germline V gene lookup returns CDR1 SEHNR and CDR2 FQNEAQ (reference sequence). The V and J ends lost 3 bases and 0 bases respectively, with 4 bases between them.

CDR3 sequence: CASSPRQEGQPQHF. CDR3 nucleotide sequence: TGTGCCAGCAGCCCCAGACAGGAAGGACAGCCCCAGCATTTT. V usage is TRBV27 and J usage is TRBJ1-5; the D gene is possibly TRBD1 (6 bases). Germline CDR1 and CDR2: MNHEY and SMNVEV (reference sequence). Trimming left V 6 bases short and J 7 bases short, with 16 bases between. The CDR3 runs to 14 residues.

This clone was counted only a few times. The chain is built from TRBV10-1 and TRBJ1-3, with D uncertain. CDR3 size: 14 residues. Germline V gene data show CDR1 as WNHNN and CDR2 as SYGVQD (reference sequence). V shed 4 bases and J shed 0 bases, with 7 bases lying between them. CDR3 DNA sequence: TGCGCCAGCAGTGGAACTAGCTCTGGAAACACCATATATTTT. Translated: CASSGTSSGNTIYF.

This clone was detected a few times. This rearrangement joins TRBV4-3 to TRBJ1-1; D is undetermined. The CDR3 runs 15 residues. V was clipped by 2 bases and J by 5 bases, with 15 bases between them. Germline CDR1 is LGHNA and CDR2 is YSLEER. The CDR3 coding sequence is TGCGCCAGCAGCCAACTTACCTTTGCGGGGACTGAAGCTTTCTTT. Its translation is CASSQLTFAGTEAFF.

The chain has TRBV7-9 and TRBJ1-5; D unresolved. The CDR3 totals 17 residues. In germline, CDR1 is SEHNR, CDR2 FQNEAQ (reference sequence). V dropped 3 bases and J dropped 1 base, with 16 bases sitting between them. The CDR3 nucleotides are TGTGCCAGCAGCTTTAGGAACGGGAGTGAGAGCAATCAGCCCCAGCATTTT. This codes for CASSFRNGSESNQPQHF.

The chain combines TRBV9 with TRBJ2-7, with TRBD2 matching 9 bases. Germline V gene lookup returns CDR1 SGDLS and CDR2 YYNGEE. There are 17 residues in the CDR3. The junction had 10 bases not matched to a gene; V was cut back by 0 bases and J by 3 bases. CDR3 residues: CASSVAESGTSFYEQYF. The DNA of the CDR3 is TGTGCCAGCAGCGTAGCTGAGAGCGGGACTAGCTTCTACGAGCAGTACTTC.

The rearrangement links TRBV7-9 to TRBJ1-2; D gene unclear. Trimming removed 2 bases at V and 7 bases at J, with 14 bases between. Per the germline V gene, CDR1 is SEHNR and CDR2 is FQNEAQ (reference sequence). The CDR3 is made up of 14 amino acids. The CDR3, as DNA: TGTGCCAGCAGCTTAATATCGGGGTCGGGTGGCTACACCTTC. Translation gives CASSLISGSGGYTF.

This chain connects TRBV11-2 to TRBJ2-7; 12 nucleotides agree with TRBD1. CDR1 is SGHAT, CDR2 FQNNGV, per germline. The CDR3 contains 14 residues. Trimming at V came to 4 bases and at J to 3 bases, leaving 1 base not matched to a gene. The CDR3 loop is CASSWDRGLYEQYF. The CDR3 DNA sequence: TGTGCCAGCAGCTGGGACAGGGGGCTCTACGAGCAGTACTTC.

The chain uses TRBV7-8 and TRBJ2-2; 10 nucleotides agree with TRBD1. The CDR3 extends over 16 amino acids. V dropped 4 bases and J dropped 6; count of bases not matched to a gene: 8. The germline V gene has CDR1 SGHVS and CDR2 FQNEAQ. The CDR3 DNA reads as TGTGCCAGCAGCTCCGCCGGGACAGGGGTCCCCGGGGAGCTGTTTTTT. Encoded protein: CASSSAGTGVPGELFF.